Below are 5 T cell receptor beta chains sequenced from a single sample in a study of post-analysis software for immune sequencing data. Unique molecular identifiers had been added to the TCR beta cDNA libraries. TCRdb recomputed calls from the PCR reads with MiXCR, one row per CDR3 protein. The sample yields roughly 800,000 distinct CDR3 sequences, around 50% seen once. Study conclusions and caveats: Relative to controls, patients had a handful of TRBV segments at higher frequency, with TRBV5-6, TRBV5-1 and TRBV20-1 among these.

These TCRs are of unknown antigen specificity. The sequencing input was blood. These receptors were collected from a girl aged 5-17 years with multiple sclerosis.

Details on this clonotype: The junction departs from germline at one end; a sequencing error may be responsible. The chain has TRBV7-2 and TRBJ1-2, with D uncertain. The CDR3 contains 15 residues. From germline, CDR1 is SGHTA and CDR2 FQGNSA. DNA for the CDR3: TGTGCCAGCAGCTTAAGGATCCGGGCCGACTATGGCTGCACCTTC. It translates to CASSLRIRADYGCTF.

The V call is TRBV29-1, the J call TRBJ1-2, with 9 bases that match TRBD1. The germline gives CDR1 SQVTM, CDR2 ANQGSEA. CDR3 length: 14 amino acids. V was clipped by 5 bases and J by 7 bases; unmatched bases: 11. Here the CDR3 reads CSVLPLGTGSGYTF. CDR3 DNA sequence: TGCAGCGTTCTGCCTCTGGGGACAGGGTCTGGCTACACCTTC. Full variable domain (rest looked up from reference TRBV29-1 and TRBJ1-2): SAVISQKPSRDICQRGTSLTIQCQVDSQVTMMFWYRQQPGQSLTLIATANQGSEATYESGFVIDKFPISRPNLTFSTLTVSNMSPEDSSIYLCSVLPLGTGSGYTFGSGTRLTVV.

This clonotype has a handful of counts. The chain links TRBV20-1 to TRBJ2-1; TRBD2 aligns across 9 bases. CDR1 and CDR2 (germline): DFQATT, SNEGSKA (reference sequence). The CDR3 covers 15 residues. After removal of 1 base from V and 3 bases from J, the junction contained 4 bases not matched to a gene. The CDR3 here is CSARVSGGLYNEQFF. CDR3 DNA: TGCAGTGCTAGAGTTAGCGGGGGACTCTACAATGAGCAGTTCTTC.

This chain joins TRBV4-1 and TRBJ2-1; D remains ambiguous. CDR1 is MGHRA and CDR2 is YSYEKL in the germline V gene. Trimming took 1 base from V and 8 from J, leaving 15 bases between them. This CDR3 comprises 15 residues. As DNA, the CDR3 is TGCGCCAGCAGCCAAGGTCATTCGGAAAACGATGAGCAGTTCTTC. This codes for CASSQGHSENDEQFF.

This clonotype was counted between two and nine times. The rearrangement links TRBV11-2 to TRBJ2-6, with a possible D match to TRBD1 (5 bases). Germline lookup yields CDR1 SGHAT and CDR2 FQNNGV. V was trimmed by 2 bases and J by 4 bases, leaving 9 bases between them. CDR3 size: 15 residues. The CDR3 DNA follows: TGTGCCAGCAGCTTAATAAGGGGAGGGGCCAACGTCCTGACTTTC. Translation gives CASSLIRGGANVLTF.